This T cell receptor (beta chain) emerged from a study of blood T cells in healthy people across ages. Findings and caveats of the study: Strong correlation existed between TCR beta diversity and naive T cell percentage.

Germline assignment: CDR1 DFQATT and CDR2 SNEGSKA (reference sequence). The CDR3 is 13 amino acids. Trimming cost V 2 bases and J 0 bases, with 7 bases left between them. Alongside a J-beta primer mix, a sample-barcoded 5' primer served in a second PCR lasting roughly 6 to 11 cycles. A single record per CDR3 protein comes from TCRdb applying MiXCR to the 5' RACE reads. The repertoire holds roughly 1.9 million distinct CDR3 sequences, with about two fifths as singletons. This clonotype was seen only a few times. What it binds is not known. The sequenced sample was blood. The genes are TRBV20-1 and TRBJ1-2; D uncertain. The receptor was derived from a human donor in good health. CDR3 loop: CSARSGPNYGYTF. CDR3 DNA sequence: TGCAGTGCTAGATCTGGGCCTAACTATGGCTACACCTTC.